What follows are 18 T cell receptor beta chains derived from one specimen sequenced in a study of response to subunit inactivated influenza vaccine. A single record per CDR3 protein comes from TCRdb applying MiXCR to the RT-PCR reads. The table lists roughly 460,000 distinct CDR3 sequences, 10% to 11% of them singletons. The input for sequencing was PBMCs from blood, taken around seven weeks after vaccination. These receptor sequences come from a man aged 45-65 years who received an inactivated influenza vaccine.

The chain is built from TRBV7-2 and TRBJ2-5; D is unclear. Per germline, CDR1 SGHTA and CDR2 FQGNSA. This CDR3 comprises 14 residues. Trimming cost V 4 bases and J 6 bases, with 15 bases left between them. CDR3 in amino acids: CASSSTSSGQTQYF. The CDR3 nucleotides are TGTGCCAGCAGCTCCACCTCCTCGGGTCAGACCCAGTACTTC.

The chain employs TRBV20-1 and TRBJ1-5; 8 positions match TRBD1. From germline, CDR1 is DFQATT and CDR2 SNEGSKA (reference sequence). V gave up 3 bases and J gave up 6 bases; unmatched junction bases: 13. The CDR3 runs to 16 residues. Here the CDR3 DNA reads TGCAGTGCTAGTATCCAGGGGGCGTATGCAGGTCAGCCCCAGCATTTT. Translated, it gives CSASIQGAYAGQPQHF.

In this sample, this clonotype turned up a few times. V and J are TRBV7-3 and TRBJ2-1, with D unclear. In germline, CDR1 is SGHTA, CDR2 FQGTGA. CDR3 length equals 13 residues. The V end was cut by 5 bases, the J end by 6 bases, with 11 bases between. Here the CDR3 DNA reads TGTGCCAGCAGCCTGCGGTCGGGCAATGAGCAGTTCTTC. Translated: CASSLRSGNEQFF.

A single count supports this clonotype. The chain has TRBV11-2 and TRBJ2-2; 10 bases match TRBD2. There are 17 residues in the CDR3. With V trimmed by 1 base and J by 5 bases, 7 bases remained unmatched. The germline gives CDR1 SGHAT, CDR2 FQNNGV. CDR3 DNA sequence: TGTGCCAGCAGCTTAGCAAGGTGGACTAGCGGAACCGGGGAGCTGTTTTTT. Translated, it gives CASSLARWTSGTGELFF.

The rearrangement uses TRBV7-9 and TRBJ1-5; 8 bases line up with TRBD1. Germline CDR1 is SEHNR and CDR2 is FQNEAQ (reference sequence). This CDR3 has 16 residues. With 3 bases clipped from V and 2 bases from J, the junction kept 6 bases outside the gene matches. CDR3 sequence (DNA): TGTGCCAGCAGCTTCCGGGACAGGCACGGCAATCAGCCCCAGCATTTT. Protein product: CASSFRDRHGNQPQHF.

V gene TRBV12-3 or TRBV12-4 combines with J gene TRBJ2-7; D gene unclear. The V gene lost 3 bases and the J gene lost 0 bases, with 6 bases spanning the gap. The CDR3 covers 13 residues. CDR3 region: CASSFAPSYEQYF. CDR3 sequence (DNA): TGTGCCAGCAGTTTTGCTCCCTCCTACGAGCAGTACTTC.

V usage is TRBV20-1 and J usage is TRBJ2-1; 11 positions agree with TRBD2. Germline-derived CDR1 and CDR2 are DFQATT and SNEGSKA (reference sequence). The CDR3 covers 17 residues. V lost 0 bases, J lost 0 bases, and 4 bases stayed unmatched. CDR3 sequence reads: CSARDSSGGSSYNEQFF. DNA for the CDR3: TGCAGTGCTAGAGATTCTAGCGGGGGGTCCTCCTACAATGAGCAGTTCTTC.

This clonotype has only a few counts. CDR3: CAISDQGKTNTGELFF. CDR3 sequence (DNA): TGTGCCATCAGTGACCAGGGAAAAACGAACACCGGGGAGCTGTTTTTT. The chain combines TRBV10-3 with TRBJ2-2, with D possibly TRBD1 on 5 matching bases. Between the trimmed V and J ends, which lost 3 bases and 0 bases, there was a span of 11 bases. This CDR3 has 16 amino acids. CDR1 is ENHRY, CDR2 SYGVKD, per germline.

This clonotype has just a few counts. In DNA form, the CDR3 reads TGTGCCACCAGCAGATACGGACAGGACGAGCAGTACTTC. Translated: CATSRYGQDEQYF. The rearrangement joins TRBV15 to TRBJ2-7; 7 bases map to TRBD1. V lost 2 bases to trimming and J lost 5 bases; unmatched junction nucleotides: 3. Germline V lookup: CDR1 LNHNV, CDR2 YYDKDF (reference sequence). The CDR3 loop spans 13 amino acids.

This clonotype was observed many times. The chain has TRBV29-1 and TRBJ2-1; 11 positions match TRBD2. V lost 6 bases, J lost 7 bases, and 5 bases stayed unmatched. The length of the CDR3 is 13 residues. Per the germline V gene, CDR1 is SQVTM and CDR2 is ANQGSEA. The CDR3: CSVTSGGVNEQFF. The CDR3 DNA is TGCAGCGTAACTAGCGGGGGAGTGAATGAGCAGTTCTTC.

The genes are TRBV5-1 and TRBJ2-2; D unclear. V was cut by 1 base and J by 1 base, with 8 bases left in between. Germline CDR1 reads SGHRS; CDR2 reads YFSETQ. This CDR3 has 15 amino acids. CDR3 sequence reads: CASSLTEGNTGELFF. The CDR3 nucleotides read TGCGCCAGCAGCTTGACAGAAGGGAACACCGGGGAGCTGTTTTTT.

CDR3 residues: CATADGYSGANVLTF. The DNA for the CDR3 is TGTGCCACAGCGGACGGATACTCTGGGGCCAACGTCCTGACTTTC. The genes are TRBV10-3 and TRBJ2-6; D possibly corresponds to TRBD2 (5 bases). Trimming left V 10 bases short and J 0 bases short, with 13 bases between. Germline CDR1 ENHRY, CDR2 SYGVKD. The CDR3 totals 15 residues.

This clonotype was picked up many times. This sequence joins TRBV10-3 and TRBJ2-7, with TRBD2 matching over 16 bases. The V gene's germline CDR1 is ENHRY and CDR2 SYGVKD. J was trimmed by 5 bases and V by 6 bases; bases with no gene match: 13. The length of the CDR3 is 18 residues. CDR3: CAIRRGLAGGIFADEQYF. CDR3 nucleotides: TGTGCCATCAGGCGGGGACTAGCGGGAGGGATTTTTGCGGACGAGCAGTACTTC.

The chain uses TRBV6-5 and TRBJ1-6; tentative D call: TRBD1 (6 bases). The length of the CDR3 is 13 residues. Germline CDR1 and CDR2: MNHEY and SVGAGI. The V and J ends lost 2 bases and 11 bases respectively, with 10 bases between them. DNA for the CDR3: TGTGCCAGCAGTTACGGGGGGCGAACACCCCTCCACTTT. This sequence encodes CASSYGGRTPLHF.

This clonotype appeared a few times. The V and J genes are TRBV7-9 and TRBJ1-4, with a possible D match to TRBD1 (6 bases). V was cut by 5 bases and J by 6 bases, with 16 bases left in between. Germline CDR1 and CDR2: SEHNR and FQNEAQ (reference sequence). CDR3 length equals 15 residues. CDR3 sequence: CASSDPGGLHEKLFF. The CDR3 DNA sequence: TGTGCCAGCAGCGACCCCGGGGGGCTCCATGAAAAACTGTTTTTT.

In this sample, this clonotype turned up many times. Here the CDR3 DNA reads TGTGCCAGCAGCTTAGTAGCGGGAGGGGTGGGCGAGCAGTACTTC. Amino acid sequence: CASSLVAGGVGEQYF. V usage is TRBV7-2 and J usage is TRBJ2-7, with TRBD2 matching 11 bases. This CDR3 is built from 15 residues. With 1 base clipped from V and 6 bases from J, the junction kept 5 bases outside the gene matches. Germline CDR1 SGHTA, CDR2 FQGNSA.

The J gene is TRBJ2-2, the V gene TRBV9; 8 bases map to TRBD2. CDR3 length equals 16 residues. V lost 0 bases and J lost 3; bases outside the gene matches: 4. Germline-derived CDR1 and CDR2 are SGDLS and YYNGEE. The CDR3 DNA is TGTGCCAGCAGCGTAGATCCGGGAGGGGACACCGGGGAGCTGTTTTTT. This gives the protein CASSVDPGGDTGELFF.

This chain uses TRBV12-3 or TRBV12-4 with TRBJ2-3; the D gene could be TRBD1 or TRBD2 (5 bases each). This CDR3 spans 14 amino acids. V lost 3 bases and J lost 3, with 10 bases in between. The CDR3 DNA reads as TGTGCCAGCAGTTTGGGGGACCTAACAGATACGCAGTATTTT. This codes for CASSLGDLTDTQYF.